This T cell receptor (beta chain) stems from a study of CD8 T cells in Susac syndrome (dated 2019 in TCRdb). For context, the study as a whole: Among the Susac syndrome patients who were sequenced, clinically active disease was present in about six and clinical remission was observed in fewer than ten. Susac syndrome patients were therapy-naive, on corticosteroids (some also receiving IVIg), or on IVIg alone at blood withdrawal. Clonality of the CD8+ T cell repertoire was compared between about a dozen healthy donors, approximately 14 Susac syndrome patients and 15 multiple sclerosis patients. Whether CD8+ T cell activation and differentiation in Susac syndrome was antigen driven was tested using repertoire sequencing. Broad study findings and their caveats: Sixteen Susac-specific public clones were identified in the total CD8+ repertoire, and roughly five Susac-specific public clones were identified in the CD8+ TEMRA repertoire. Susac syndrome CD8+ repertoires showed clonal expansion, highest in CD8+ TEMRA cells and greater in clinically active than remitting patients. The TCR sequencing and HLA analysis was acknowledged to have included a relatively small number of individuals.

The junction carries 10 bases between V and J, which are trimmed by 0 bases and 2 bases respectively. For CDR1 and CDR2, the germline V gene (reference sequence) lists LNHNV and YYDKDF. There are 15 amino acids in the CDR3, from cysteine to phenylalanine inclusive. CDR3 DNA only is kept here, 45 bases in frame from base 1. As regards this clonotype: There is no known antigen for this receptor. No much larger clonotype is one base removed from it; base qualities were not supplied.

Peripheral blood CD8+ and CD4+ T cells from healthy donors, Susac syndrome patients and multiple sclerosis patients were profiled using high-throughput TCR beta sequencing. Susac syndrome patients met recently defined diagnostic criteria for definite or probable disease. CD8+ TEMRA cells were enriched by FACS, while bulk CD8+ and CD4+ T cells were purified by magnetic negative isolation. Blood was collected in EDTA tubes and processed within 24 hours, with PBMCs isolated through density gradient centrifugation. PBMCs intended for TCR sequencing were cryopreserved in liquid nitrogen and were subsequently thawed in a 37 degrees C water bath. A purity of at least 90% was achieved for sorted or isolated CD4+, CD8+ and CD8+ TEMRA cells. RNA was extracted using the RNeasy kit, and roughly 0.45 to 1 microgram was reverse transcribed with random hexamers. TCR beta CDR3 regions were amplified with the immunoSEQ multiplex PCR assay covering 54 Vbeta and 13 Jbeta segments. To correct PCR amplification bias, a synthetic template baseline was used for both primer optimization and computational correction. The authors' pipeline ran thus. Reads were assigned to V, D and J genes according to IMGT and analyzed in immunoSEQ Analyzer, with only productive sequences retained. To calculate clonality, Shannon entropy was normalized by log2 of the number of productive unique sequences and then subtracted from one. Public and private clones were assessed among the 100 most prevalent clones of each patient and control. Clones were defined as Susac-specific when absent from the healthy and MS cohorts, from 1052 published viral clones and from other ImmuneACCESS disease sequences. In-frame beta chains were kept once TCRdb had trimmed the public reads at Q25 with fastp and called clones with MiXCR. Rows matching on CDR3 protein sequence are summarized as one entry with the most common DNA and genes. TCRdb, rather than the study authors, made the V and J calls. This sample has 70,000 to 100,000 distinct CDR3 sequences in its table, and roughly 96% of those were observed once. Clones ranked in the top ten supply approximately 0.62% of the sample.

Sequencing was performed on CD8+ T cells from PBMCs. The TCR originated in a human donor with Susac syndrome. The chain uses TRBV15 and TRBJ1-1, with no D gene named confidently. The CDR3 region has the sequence CATSRDRNVNTEAFF. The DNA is TGTGCCACCAGCAGAGATCGGAACGTTAACACTGAAGCTTTCTTT.